The sequence of this T cell receptor beta chain was determined in a study of radiation and T cells in renal cell carcinoma. Study overall: Nephrectomy followed 15 Gy stereotactic body radiation by 4 weeks.

General observations from the study: No pretreatment tumor biopsies were available for baseline clonotypes.

The CDR3 totals 15 residues. The germline V gene encodes CDR1 SGHTA and CDR2 FQGNSA. V was cut by 2 bases and J by 3 bases, with 11 bases left in between. Concerning this clone itself: Its antigen is undetermined.

TCRdb's copy holds only in-frame clones and misses some; the assay was immunoSEQ multiplex PCR. In the table there are 150,000 or so clones, around four fifths of which are singletons. The time point: baseline pretreatment blood. Treatment here: 15 Gy SBRT to primary tumor, nephrectomy 4 weeks later. After SBRT, blood was collected at 2 and 4 weeks, plus baseline. V gene TRBV7-2 combines with J gene TRBJ1-5; D ambiguous. The clonotype originates from a woman in her fifties or sixties with renal cell carcinoma. Sequences were derived from blood, sampled from a patient whose treatment included radiotherapy and nephrectomy. This CDR3 reads CASSLFGVPNQPQHF. DNA for the CDR3: TGTGCCAGCAGCTTATTCGGCGTCCCCAATCAGCCCCAGCATTTT. The whole variable domain, remainder taken from reference TRBV7-2 and TRBJ1-5, is GAGVSQSPSNKVTEKGKDVELRCDPISGHTALYWYRQSLGQGLEFLIYFQGNSAPDKSGLPSDRFSAERTGGSVSTLTIQRTQQEDSAVYLCASSLFGVPNQPQHFGDGTRLSIL.